Following are 27 T cell receptor beta chains from one sample sequenced in a study of cytomegalovirus exposure and HLA in healthy donors. Measured with immunoSEQ multiplex PCR; TCRdb has only the in-frame clones, and not every one. The table includes 90,000 to 150,000 clones, 88% detected once. Sample: PBMCs. The receptors shown here come from a woman between 18 and 29 years old in good health and CMV-seropositive.

The V call is TRBV6-4, the J call TRBJ2-4, with TRBD2 identical over 14 bases. Germline loops: CDR1 MRHNA, CDR2 SNTAGT. The J segment lost 1 base and the V segment lost 8 bases, leaving 10 bases of the junction unmatched. The CDR3 is made up of 18 amino acids. This CDR3 is CASRKTSGGAMAKNIQYF. The CDR3 coding sequence is TGTGCCAGCCGCAAGACTAGCGGGGGGGCAATGGCCAAAAACATTCAGTACTTC.

The rearrangement links TRBV19 to TRBJ2-2; 14 bases are a match to TRBD2. Per germline, CDR1 LNHDA and CDR2 SQIVND (reference sequence). Germline trimming cut 5 bases from V and 6 bases from J; bases unmatched to any gene: 11. This CDR3 spans 18 amino acids. This chain's CDR3 is CASSLRLAGGTFSGELFF. CDR3 DNA sequence: TGTGCCAGTAGTTTAAGACTAGCGGGGGGGACGTTCTCCGGGGAGCTGTTTTTT.

This clone was observed once. The rearrangement joins TRBV7-3 to TRBJ1-1; 7 nucleotides match TRBD1. J gave up 3 bases and V 5 bases, and 3 bases lay outside the gene matches. The CDR3 consists of 13 residues. CDR1 SGHTA and CDR2 FQGTGA come from the germline V gene. The CDR3: CASSRGRDTEAFF. DNA for the CDR3: TGTGCCAGCAGCAGGGGGCGCGACACTGAAGCTTTCTTT.

The chain links TRBV6-4 to TRBJ2-2; 9 bases line up with TRBD2. Trimming took 2 bases from V and 3 from J; bases not matched to a gene: 1. In germline, CDR1 is MRHNA, CDR2 SNTAGT. The CDR3 has 15 amino acids. CDR3 in amino acids: CASSDGGGDTGELFF. The DNA of the CDR3 is TGTGCCAGCAGTGACGGCGGGGGGGACACCGGGGAGCTGTTTTTT.

V usage is TRBV7-9 and J usage is TRBJ2-7; tentatively, D is TRBD1 (6 bases). The CDR3 is 14 amino acids. Trimming stripped 5 bases from V and 1 base from J, with 12 bases between. Germline CDR1 reads SEHNR; CDR2 reads FQNEAQ (reference sequence). The CDR3 reads CASSTRTASYEQYF. The CDR3 DNA is TGTGCCAGCAGCACCCGGACAGCTTCCTACGAGCAGTACTTC.

The chain recombines TRBV9 with TRBJ2-1, with 8 bases that match TRBD2. CDR1 and CDR2 (germline): SGDLS, YYNGEE. V was clipped by 4 bases and J by 5 bases; unmatched bases: 11. The CDR3 totals 16 residues. The CDR3 bases are TGTGCCAGCAGCCCCCGGGGGGGAGGTTTCGACAATGAGCAGTTCTTC. Amino acids: CASSPRGGGFDNEQFF. The full variable domain, completed using reference TRBV9 and TRBJ2-1, is DSGVTQTPKHLITATGQRVTLRCSPRSGDLSVYWYQQSLDQGLQFLIQYYNGEERAKGNILERFSAQQFPDLHSELNLSSLELGDSALYFCASSPRGGGFDNEQFFGPGTRLTVL.

J is TRBJ2-5 and V is TRBV7-2; TRBD2 is a possible D gene (5 bases). CDR1 SGHTA and CDR2 FQGNSA come from the germline V gene. The CDR3 extends over 11 amino acids. The CDR3 loop reads CALSRRETQYF. For the CDR3, the DNA is TGTGCGCTCTCACGGAGGGAGACCCAGTACTTC.

This clone was seen more than once but under ten times. The junction does not match germline at one end; this may be a read error. The CDR3 nucleotides read TGTGCCAGCAGTGAGTCGCTAGCGGGGGCCGGGACGGACTTC. Its translation: CASSESLAGAGTDF. This chain links TRBV2 with TRBJ2-5, with 10 bases lining up with TRBD2. The CDR3 extends over 14 amino acids. CDR1 and CDR2 from the germline V gene are SNHLY and FYNNEI.

This clone was detected a few times. This chain links TRBV7-9 with TRBJ2-1; D gene ambiguous. Germline V gene sequence: CDR1 SEHNR, CDR2 FQNEAQ (reference sequence). V was shortened by 5 bases and J by 3 bases, with 14 bases between the two germline ends. This CDR3 has 15 residues. The CDR3 DNA sequence: TGTGCCAGCAGCCCGCCCTCCCGGGTCTACAATGAGCAGTTCTTC. Protein product: CASSPPSRVYNEQFF.

This chain connects TRBV5-1 to TRBJ1-2; D is unclear. Trimming cost V 0 bases and J 1 base, with 19 bases left between them. This CDR3 is 18 amino acids long. Germline V gene data show CDR1 as SGHRS and CDR2 as YFSETQ. The CDR3 sequence is CASSLGGGLTLLNYGYTF. In nucleotides, the CDR3 is TGCGCCAGCAGCTTGGGAGGAGGACTCACCCTTCTTAACTATGGCTACACCTTC.

This clone was recorded once. The chain has TRBV27 and TRBJ2-7; possible D gene TRBD2, 6 bases. V was pared by 5 bases and J by 2 bases, with 16 bases between. This CDR3 spans 15 amino acids. Germline V gene sequence: CDR1 MNHEY, CDR2 SMNVEV (reference sequence). The CDR3 protein is CASSPVGGIPYEQYF. The CDR3 DNA reads TGTGCCAGCAGTCCCGTTGGGGGGATTCCCTACGAGCAGTACTTC.

The chain combines TRBV9 with TRBJ1-2; 11 positions agree with TRBD1. Germline V lookup: CDR1 SGDLS, CDR2 YYNGEE. The CDR3 length is 19 residues. V trimming: 4 bases; J trimming: 3 bases; junction bases outside the gene matches: 17. For the CDR3, the DNA is TGTGCCAGCAGCCATACCTCCCTCAAACGGGACAGGGGGGACTATGGCTACACCTTC. This codes for CASSHTSLKRDRGDYGYTF.

The chain recombines TRBV6-6 with TRBJ1-5; no definite D call. In germline, CDR1 is MNHNY, CDR2 SVGAGI (reference sequence). V was shortened by 5 bases and J by 0 bases, with 11 bases between the two germline ends. The CDR3 covers 15 residues. For the CDR3, the DNA is TGTGCCAGCAGTCCGTCTTTTAATAGCAATCAGCCCCAGCATTTT. Encoded protein: CASSPSFNSNQPQHF.

This clone was observed once. CDR3: CASSQTGGGFTF. Here the CDR3 DNA reads TGTGCCAGCAGCCAGACAGGGGGCGGGTTCACCTTC. The chain links TRBV6-5 to TRBJ1-2, with 10 bases identical to TRBD1. CDR1 is MNHEY and CDR2 is SVGAGI in the germline V gene. V lost 6 bases, J lost 13 bases, and 8 bases stayed unmatched. The CDR3 loop spans 12 amino acids.

This clone came up once. The rearrangement joins TRBV5-1 to TRBJ1-4; TRBD1 is a possible D gene (5 bases). V dropped 2 bases and J dropped 10 bases, with 18 bases sitting between them. There are 15 residues in the CDR3. In germline, CDR1 is SGHRS, CDR2 YFSETQ. This chain's CDR3 is CASSLSFVGQGKLFF. The CDR3 region has the DNA TGCGCCAGCAGCTTATCCTTCGTGGGGCAAGGAAAACTGTTTTTT.

This chain uses TRBV9 with TRBJ2-1; maybe TRBD2 (6 bases). With 3 bases removed from V and 0 bases from J, the gap between germline ends came to 10 bases. The germline V gene encodes CDR1 SGDLS and CDR2 YYNGEE. CDR3 length equals 15 residues. The CDR3 region has the DNA TGTGCCAGCAGCGCCAGCGGGTACTCCTACAATGAGCAGTTCTTC. This gives the protein CASSASGYSYNEQFF.

This chain links TRBV5-6 with TRBJ2-2, with TRBD2 matching 10 bases. V was clipped by 0 bases and J by 1 base; unmatched bases: 0. The length of the CDR3 is 16 residues. The germline gives CDR1 SGHDT, CDR2 YYEEEE. The CDR3 nucleotides are TGTGCCAGCAGCTTGGGGACTAGCGGGAACACCGGGGAGCTGTTTTTT. Its protein is CASSLGTSGNTGELFF.

CDR3 sequence: CASSYSGQLEAFF. The DNA for the CDR3 is TGTGCCAGCAGTTACTCGGGACAGCTTGAAGCTTTCTTT. V and J are TRBV6-5 and TRBJ1-1; 7 bases are shared with TRBD1. V trimming: 0 bases; J trimming: 7 bases; junction bases outside the gene matches: 2. The CDR3 consists of 13 residues. The V gene's germline CDR1 is MNHEY and CDR2 SVGAGI.

This clone was observed once. The rearrangement links TRBV4-2 to TRBJ1-1, with D maybe TRBD1 (6 bases). This CDR3 region has 15 residues. Trimming took 4 bases from V and 1 from J, leaving 13 bases between them. CDR1 is LGHNA and CDR2 is YNFKEQ in the germline V gene. CDR3 amino acids: CASSRTTQGNTEAFF. As DNA, the CDR3 is TGTGCCAGCAGCCGGACGACACAGGGGAACACTGAAGCTTTCTTT.

The chain employs TRBV7-9 and TRBJ2-1, with D maybe TRBD1 (6 bases). The CDR3 is 12 amino acids. With 6 bases removed from V and 9 bases from J, the gap between germline ends came to 12 bases. CDR1 is SEHNR, CDR2 FQNEAQ, per germline (reference sequence). The CDR3 DNA is TGTGCCAGCAGAATACAGGGACCTGAGCAGTTCTTC. Protein: CASRIQGPEQFF.

V and J are TRBV5-8 and TRBJ1-2; no reliable D call. Trimming took off 1 base at V and 8 bases at J, with 9 bases between the two ends. The CDR3 length is 12 residues. Germline values: CDR1 SGHTS, CDR2 YDEGEE. The CDR3 nucleotides read TGTGCCAGCAGCTTGCGGGTTCAAGGCTACACCTTC. It specifies CASSLRVQGYTF.

The chain has TRBV6-7 and TRBJ2-3; the match to TRBD2 covers 10 bases. TRBV6-7 carries the ORF label, with uncertain function. The V gene end was trimmed by 0 bases and the J gene end by 0 bases; junction bases not matched to a gene: 0. CDR3 length equals 16 residues. The CDR3 here is CASSYSTSGSTDTQYF. Here the CDR3 DNA reads TGTGCCAGCAGTTACTCGACTAGCGGGAGCACAGATACGCAGTATTTT.

The chain links TRBV25-1 to TRBJ1-2; D ambiguous. Trimming took 3 bases from V and 0 from J, leaving 5 bases between them. The length of the CDR3 is 13 residues. Germline CDR1 is MGHDK and CDR2 is SYGVNS. In DNA form, the CDR3 reads TGTGCCAGCAGTGACTTTCCTAACTATGGCTACACCTTC. As protein: CASSDFPNYGYTF.

This CDR3 reads CASSSAGAASGNTIYF. In nucleotides, the CDR3 is TGTGCCAGCAGCTCCGCAGGGGCCGCCTCTGGAAACACCATATATTTT. The genes are TRBV13 and TRBJ1-3, with D tentatively TRBD1 (6 bases). This CDR3 is 16 amino acids long. Germline CDR1 reads PRHDT; CDR2 reads FYEKMQ (reference sequence). Trimming removed 4 bases from V and 0 bases from J, with 13 bases in between. Complete variable domain (other parts from reference TRBV13 and TRBJ1-3): AAGVIQSPRHLIKEKRETATLKCYPIPRHDTVYWYQQGPGQDPQFLISFYEKMQSDKGSIPDRFSAQQFSDYHSELNMSSLELGDSALYFCASSSAGAASGNTIYFGEGSWLTVV.

Notes on this clone: One end of the junction varies from germline; a read error may be responsible. The chain links TRBV13 to TRBJ1-3; 8 bases fit TRBD1. CDR1 and CDR2 from the germline V gene are PRHDT and FYEKMQ (reference sequence). The CDR3 loop spans 15 amino acids. As DNA, the CDR3 is TGTGCCAGCAGCGTAGGACAGGGATCTGGAAACACCATATATTTT. Its protein is CASSVGQGSGNTIYF.

This clone appeared once. This chain joins TRBV6-1 and TRBJ1-3; 9 bases match TRBD1. V lost 4 bases, J lost 5 bases, and 6 bases stayed unmatched. The CDR3 spans 15 residues. Germline CDR1 is MNHNS and CDR2 is SASEGT. CDR3 nucleotides: TGTGCCAGCAGTGCTCAGACAGGGGGGCGAAACACCATATATTTT. Amino acids: CASSAQTGGRNTIYF.

The V call is TRBV7-8, the J call TRBJ2-3, with a possible D match to TRBD2 (6 bases). Deletions cut 3 bases from V and 4 bases from J, with 14 bases between. The germline CDR1 and CDR2 sequences are SGHVS and FQNEAQ. CDR3 length equals 15 residues. The CDR3 coding sequence is TGTGCCAGCAGCTTTACGGGGGAAGCGGCAGATACGCAGTATTTT. It is translated as CASSFTGEAADTQYF.